These T cell receptor beta chains were read from a single sample in a study of T cell clones after liver transplantation. Which antigens these TCRs recognize remains unknown. TCRdb's copy holds only in-frame clones and misses some; the assay was immunoSEQ multiplex PCR. The table has thousands of clones, 30% to 35% seen once. Input material: CD4+ T cells from cultured PBMCs. The receptors originated from a human patient who received a liver transplant. Some T cells may be the graft donor's. CDR3s include the opening cysteine and the closing phenylalanine or tryptophan. The order of the fields is D gene, J gene, CDR3 length, clone size, V gene, CDR3 protein, CDR3 DNA. A D gene is named only where the DNA matches it firmly. The size field is filled for only some rows; it gives once, few, many or a size class.

TRBD1,TRBJ2-6,17,few,TRBV9,CASSNARGRSGANVLTF,TGTGCCAGCAGCAACGCCAGGGGGCGCTCGGGGGCCAACGTCCTGACTTTC
NA,TRBJ1-2,16,once,TRBV5-1,CASSLAVGQLDKGYTF,TGCGCCAGCAGCTTGGCCGTCGGACAGCTCGACAAGGGCTACACCTTC
NA,TRBJ1-3,15,medium-sized,TRBV2,CASSVQGISGNTIYF,TGTGCCAGCAGTGTCCAGGGGATTTCAGGAAACACCATATATTTT
TRBD2,TRBJ2-5,16,NA,TRBV18,CASSYSTGTTQETQYF,TGTGCCAGCTCGTACTCTACCGGGACTACCCAAGAGACCCAGTACTTC
NA,TRBJ1-1,15,few,TRBV7-2,CASSLASQLNTEAFF,TGTGCCAGCAGCTTAGCATCCCAGTTAAACACTGAAGCTTTCTTT
NA,TRBJ2-1,12,NA,TRBV11-2,CASSSGPNEQFF,TGTGCCAGCAGCTCCGGTCCTAATGAGCAGTTCTTC
NA,TRBJ2-5,13,NA,TRBV29-1,CSVMEGMGETQYF,TGCAGCGTTATGGAGGGCATGGGGGAGACCCAGTACTTC
TRBD1,TRBJ1-3,15,NA,TRBV10-3,CAIRDDRGSGNTIYF,TGTGCCATCAGGGACGACAGGGGCTCTGGAAACACCATATATTTT
NA,TRBJ2-1,17,NA,TRBV13,CASSLKYDWGLGHEQFF,TGTGCCAGCAGCTTAAAGTACGACTGGGGCCTCGGCCATGAGCAGTTCTTC
TRBD2,TRBJ2-5,16,NA,TRBV9,CASSAGSGARQETQYF,TGTGCCAGCAGCGCGGGTAGCGGGGCCCGACAAGAGACCCAGTACTTC
TRBD1,TRBJ2-2,17,NA,TRBV18,CASSPTLTGYSTGELFF,TGTGCCAGCTCACCGACATTGACAGGGTATAGCACCGGGGAGCTGTTTTTT
TRBD2,TRBJ2-1,15,NA,TRBV5-6,CASESGGAVVYEQFF,TGTGCCAGCGAAAGCGGGGGGGCCGTCGTATATGAGCAGTTCTTC
NA,TRBJ1-2,15,NA,TRBV5-1,CASSIGAGESCGYTF,TGCGCCAGCAGTATTGGGGCAGGGGAGAGCTGTGGCTACACCTTC
NA,TRBJ2-2,14,NA,TRBV29-1,CSAAVGVNTGELFF,TGCAGCGCTGCCGTGGGGGTGAACACCGGGGAGCTGTTTTTT
TRBD1,TRBJ2-7,14,NA,TRBV6-5,CASSYRDRGYEQYF,TGTGCCAGCAGTTACCGGGACAGGGGTTACGAGCAGTACTTC
TRBD2,TRBJ2-5,16,NA,TRBV7-2,CARSLISGGAGQTQYF,TGTGCCCGCAGCTTAATTAGCGGGGGGGCGGGTCAGACCCAGTACTTC
NA,TRBJ1-2,11,NA,TRBV30,CAWTQDYGYTF,TGTGCCTGGACCCAGGACTATGGCTACACCTTC
NA,TRBJ1-4,15,NA,TRBV5-4,CASSPQGGVNEKLFF,TGCGCCAGCAGCCCCCAAGGGGGAGTGAATGAAAAACTGTTTTTT
NA,TRBJ2-3,15,NA,TRBV10-3,CAIRGVGGPSDTQYF,TGTGCCATCAGGGGGGTAGGTGGGCCTTCAGATACGCAGTATTTT
TRBD1,TRBJ1-2,15,NA,TRBV6-1,CASSDGTGDAKGYTF,TGTGCCAGCAGTGACGGGACAGGGGATGCGAAAGGCTACACCTTC
NA,TRBJ1-1,13,few,TRBV14,CASKFSGDSEAFF,TGTGCCAGCAAATTTTCAGGGGATTCTGAAGCTTTCTTT
NA,TRBJ2-2,14,NA,TRBV5-1,CASRSGTNTGELFF,TGCGCCAGCAGGTCAGGTACGAACACCGGGGAGCTGTTTTTT
TRBD1,TRBJ1-1,18,medium-sized,TRBV14,CASSPPRDSRIGNTEAFF,TGTGCCAGCAGCCCGCCAAGGGACAGCAGGATAGGGAACACTGAAGCTTTCTTT
TRBD2,TRBJ2-2,15,few,TRBV5-1,CASSPGTSSTGELFF,TGCGCCAGCAGCCCGGGGACTAGCAGCACCGGGGAGCTGTTTTTT
TRBD2,TRBJ2-3,13,NA,TRBV11-3,CASSLGLADTQYF,TGTGCCAGCAGCCTGGGACTAGCAGATACGCAGTATTTT
TRBD1,TRBJ2-1,15,few,TRBV28,CASSLLRGRNNEQFF,TGTGCCAGCAGTTTACTCAGGGGGCGAAACAATGAGCAGTTCTTC
NA,TRBJ1-2,19,few,TRBV19,CASSIARIARTTNNYGYTF,TGTGCCAGTAGTATAGCCCGAATAGCGAGGACCACAAATAACTATGGCTACACCTTC
TRBD1,TRBJ2-3,16,few,TRBV18,CASSQRTGRITDTQYF,TGTGCCAGCTCACAGCGGACAGGGAGGATAACAGATACGCAGTATTTT
NA,TRBJ2-2,16,medium-sized,TRBV7-9,CASSLGHGGNTGELFF,TGTGCCAGCAGCTTAGGGCACGGGGGGAACACCGGGGAGCTGTTTTTT
NA,TRBJ2-1,15,medium-sized,TRBV6-6,CASSSQGSAGNEQFF,TGTGCCAGCAGTTCCCAAGGGAGCGCGGGCAATGAGCAGTTCTTC
TRBD1,TRBJ1-1,16,NA,TRBV5-6,CASSLGTGSKNTEAFF,TGTGCCAGCAGCTTGGGGACAGGGAGTAAAAACACTGAAGCTTTCTTT
NA,TRBJ1-5,18,few,TRBV4-1,CASSQDLSRQGSNQPQHF,TGCGCCAGCAGCCAAGATCTATCTAGGCAGGGAAGCAATCAGCCCCAGCATTTT
NA,TRBJ1-1,16,medium-sized,TRBV2,CASTRLRQLKNTEAFF,TGTGCCAGCACTCGGTTAAGACAGCTTAAAAACACTGAAGCTTTCTTT
NA,TRBJ2-7,12,NA,TRBV6-6,CASGQPTYEQYF,TGTGCCAGCGGACAGCCGACCTACGAGCAGTACTTC
TRBD2,TRBJ2-3,19,NA,TRBV5-4,CASSLGGLAGGPGADTQYF,TGTGCCAGCAGCTTGGGGGGACTAGCGGGAGGGCCCGGAGCCGATACGCAGTATTTT
TRBD1,TRBJ2-2,15,NA,TRBV11-3,CASSSTGGWAGELFF,TGTGCCAGCAGCTCAACAGGGGGATGGGCCGGGGAGCTGTTTTTT
TRBD2,TRBJ2-5,14,few,TRBV7-2,CASSLDPGGQTQYF,TGTGCCAGCAGCTTAGATCCGGGAGGGCAGACCCAGTACTTC
NA,TRBJ2-5,13,few,TRBV7-2,CASSLGPLGAQYF,TGTGCCAGCAGCTTAGGTCCCCTCGGAGCCCAGTACTTC
TRBD1,TRBJ1-2,13,NA,TRBV29-1,CSAGRQGNYGYTF,TGCAGCGCCGGACGACAGGGTAACTATGGCTACACCTTC
NA,TRBJ1-1,13,NA,TRBV6-5,CASTAGKGTEAFF,TGTGCCAGCACGGCAGGGAAGGGGACTGAAGCTTTCTTT
TRBD1,TRBJ2-7,16,NA,TRBV5-1,CASSQQPGQGTYEQYF,TGCGCCAGCAGCCAACAGCCGGGACAGGGGACGTACGAGCAGTACTTC
NA,TRBJ2-1,15,few,TRBV7-9,CASSLASLGNNEQFF,TGTGCCAGCAGCTTAGCTTCGTTGGGAAACAATGAGCAGTTCTTC
NA,TRBJ1-3,17,medium-sized,TRBV2,CASSEAIGGNSGNTIYF,TGTGCCAGCAGTGAAGCGATCGGGGGGAATTCTGGAAACACCATATATTTT
NA,TRBJ1-4,15,few,TRBV6-9,CASSEYDRINEKLFF,TGTGCCAGCAGTGAATACGACAGGATTAATGAAAAACTGTTTTTT
NA,TRBJ2-1,14,NA,TRBV5-4,CASSFRKIGVEQFF,TGTGCCAGCAGCTTTAGGAAAATAGGGGTTGAGCAGTTCTTC
NA,TRBJ1-6,14,NA,TRBV5-1,CASSPGGGQSPLHF,TGCGCCAGCAGCCCTGGGGGGGGGCAGTCACCCCTCCACTTT
TRBD1,TRBJ2-7,17,few,TRBV28,CASSLPPGTGGSYEQYF,TGTGCCAGCAGTTTACCCCCGGGGACAGGGGGCTCCTACGAGCAGTACTTC
TRBD2,TRBJ2-5,17,NA,TRBV4-1,CASSQDRTSGGRETQYF,TGCGCCAGCAGCCAAGATCGGACTAGCGGGGGGCGAGAGACCCAGTACTTC
TRBD1,TRBJ1-2,12,NA,TRBV11-3,CASSRDRYGYTF,TGTGCCAGCAGCCGGGACAGATATGGCTACACCTTC
NA,TRBJ1-1,11,NA,TRBV6-5,CASKVATEAFF,TGTGCCAGCAAGGTAGCCACTGAAGCTTTCTTT
TRBD1,TRBJ2-6,18,NA,TRBV11-2,CASSFLGQRSSGANVLTF,TGTGCCAGCAGCTTTTTGGGACAGAGGAGCTCTGGGGCCAACGTCCTGACTTTC
TRBD2,TRBJ2-2,14,NA,TRBV11-2,CASRGTSFTGELFF,TGTGCCAGCCGGGGGACTAGTTTCACCGGGGAGCTGTTTTTT
NA,TRBJ2-2,14,NA,TRBV28,CASSSTGNTGELFF,TGTGCCAGCAGCTCTACAGGGAACACCGGGGAGCTGTTTTTT
NA,TRBJ2-3,15,NA,TRBV11-2,CASSINTVGTDTQYF,TGTGCCAGCAGCATAAATACGGTGGGCACAGATACGCAGTATTTT
NA,TRBJ1-2,14,NA,TRBV30,CAWSATLKPLGYTF,TGTGCCTGGAGTGCCACCCTAAAGCCGCTAGGCTACACCTTC